This is a list of T cell receptor beta chains from one sample in a study of T cell responses to AZD1222 COVID-19 vaccine. Libraries were prepared by immunoSEQ multiplex PCR; TCRdb keeps only in-frame clonotypes and omits some of them. In the table there are some 200,000 clones, approximately 92% of which are singletons. The specimen was peripheral blood, collected on day 0 of AZD1222 vaccination. These receptors were taken from an adult in good health. Both conserved end residues are part of each CDR3. The D gene is left open where the match is weak. A clone size is listed for some rows: how often the clone was seen (once, few, many), or a class if it is expanded.

clone size	V gene	D gene	J gene	CDR3 DNA	CDR3 protein
-	TRBV10-3	-	TRBJ1-3	TGTGCCATCAGTGAGAAGGAGGGCAGCTCCTCTGGAAACACCATATATTTT	CAISEKEGSSSGNTIYF
once	TRBV5-1	-	TRBJ1-1	TGCGCCAGCAGCCTGGAGCACTCTGAAGCTTTCTTT	CASSLEHSEAFF
-	TRBV5-1	TRBD1	TRBJ2-2	TGCGCCAGCAGCTTGTGGACAGGGGACACCGGGGAGCTGTTTTTT	CASSLWTGDTGELFF
-	TRBV23-1	TRBD1	TRBJ1-2	TGCGCCAGCAGTCACGCCCCCGGACAGGTCAACTATGGCTACACCTTC	CASSHAPGQVNYGYTF
-	TRBV14	-	TRBJ2-5	TGTGCCAGCAGCCCCGCTAGGACGATAAAGACCCAGTACTTC	CASSPARTIKTQYF
-	TRBV7-6	-	TRBJ2-7	TGTGCCAGCAGCCCCCAAGGGCTCCTCTCCTACGAGCAGTACTTC	CASSPQGLLSYEQYF
-	TRBV7-9	TRBD1	TRBJ1-6	TGTGCCAGCAGAGCTCGTGGGGACAGAGATTCACCCCTCCACTTT	CASRARGDRDSPLHF
-	TRBV13	-	TRBJ1-4	TGTGCCAGCACCTCTAGGCAGGAGAATGAAAAACTGTTTTTT	CASTSRQENEKLFF
-	TRBV7-9	-	TRBJ2-2	TGTGCCAGCACATACATGTCCGGGGAGCTGTTTTTT	CASTYMSGELFF
-	TRBV4-2	TRBD2	TRBJ2-2	TGTGCCAGCAGCCCGGGACTAGCGGGGGGGCCTCGCACCGGGGAGCTGTTTTTT	CASSPGLAGGPRTGELFF
once	TRBV7-2	-	TRBJ1-1	TGTGCCAGCAGCCCAGAACGAGGACAGATAGCTTTCTTT	CASSPERGQIAFF
-	TRBV5-4	TRBD1	TRBJ1-2	TGTGCCAGCACGATTGGACAGGAGGCTTATGGCTACACCTTC	CASTIGQEAYGYTF
-	TRBV5-6	-	TRBJ2-7	TGTGCCAGCAGCTTGGAGGGAGGCCCTTCCTACGAGCAGTACTTC	CASSLEGGPSYEQYF
few	TRBV4-2	-	TRBJ1-2	TGTGCCAGCAGCCAAGACCTGTCGGGTCGCGGCTACACCTTC	CASSQDLSGRGYTF
-	TRBV2	TRBD2	TRBJ2-5	TGTGCCAGCAGCGGGACTAGCCATTCCCCCCAAGAGACCCAGTACTTC	CASSGTSHSPQETQYF
-	TRBV9	-	TRBJ1-1	TGTGCCAGCAGCCTCCCGGCTTGGGGCAGGTCTAACACTGAAGCTTTCTTT	CASSLPAWGRSNTEAFF
-	TRBV5-6	-	TRBJ2-3	TGTGCCAGCAGCTTGGTGGATGCTAGCACAGATACGCAGTATTTT	CASSLVDASTDTQYF
-	TRBV15	TRBD1	TRBJ1-4	TGTGCCACCAGCAGTACGACAGGGGTTAGGGAAAAACTGTTTTTT	CATSSTTGVREKLFF
once	TRBV9	-	TRBJ1-2	TGTGCCAGCAGCGGGCCAACAGATTATGGCTACACCTTC	CASSGPTDYGYTF
-	TRBV6-1	-	TRBJ1-5	TGTGCCAGCAGTGAAAGCAAAACGCATCAGCCCCAGCATTTT	CASSESKTHQPQHF
once	TRBV6-5	-	TRBJ1-1	TGTGCCAGCGTACGTAACACTGAAGCTTTCTTT	CASVRNTEAFF
-	TRBV24-1	-	TRBJ1-1	TGTGCCACCAGTGATCCAGCCAGGGGAGGGGGTGAAGCTTTCTTT	CATSDPARGGGEAFF
-	TRBV19	TRBD1	TRBJ2-5	TGTGCCAGTAGGAGACTCGGGACAGGGAACTTCGGGGAGACCCAGTACTTC	CASRRLGTGNFGETQYF
-	TRBV9	TRBD2	TRBJ2-1	TGTGCCAGCAGCACCCTAGCGGGGGGACTCAATGAGCAGTTCTTC	CASSTLAGGLNEQFF
-	TRBV3-1/TRBV3-2	-	TRBJ1-1	TGTGCCAGCAGCCAAGGTATAGGGGAGGTTAAAGCTTTCTTT	CASSQGIGEVKAFF
-	TRBV19	-	TRBJ1-2	TGTGCCAGTTCGCCGACAACGTCGAACTATGGCTACACCTTC	CASSPTTSNYGYTF
-	TRBV12-5	-	TRBJ2-7	TGTGCTAGTGGTTTAATGAGGGAGCAGTACTTC	CASGLMREQYF
-	TRBV5-6	-	TRBJ2-7	TGTGCCAGCAGCTATGGTCTAGGACTCCGCTCCTACGAGCAGTACTTC	CASSYGLGLRSYEQYF
-	TRBV7-9	-	TRBJ2-5	TGTGCCAGCAGCTTAGCGCCGACAGGAACCCAAGAGACCCAGTACTTC	CASSLAPTGTQETQYF
-	TRBV13	-	TRBJ2-5	TGTGCCAGCAGCTTAGCATTGGGGAAGGGAGAGACCCAGTACTTC	CASSLALGKGETQYF
-	TRBV7-7	TRBD2	TRBJ2-1	TGTGCCAGCAGTTCACTAGCGTACGGGGCCAATGAGCAGTTCTTC	CASSSLAYGANEQFF
once	TRBV7-9	TRBD1	TRBJ2-7	TGTGCCAGTACAGGGGTCTACGAGCAGTACTTC	CASTGVYEQYF
-	TRBV28	TRBD1	TRBJ1-3	TGTGCCAGCAGCCGACAGGGTTTTGCGGGAAACACCATATATTTT	CASSRQGFAGNTIYF
-	TRBV5-6	TRBD2	TRBJ2-7	TGTGCCAGCAGCTCCCGACTAGCGGGAGTTAACGAGCAGTACTTC	CASSSRLAGVNEQYF
-	TRBV6-1	-	TRBJ1-5	TGTGCCAGCAGTGACAGCCTTAGCAGCAATCAGCCCCAGCATTTT	CASSDSLSSNQPQHF
-	TRBV6-4	-	TRBJ2-6	TGTGCCAGCAGTGACGAGGGGAGCGAAGTGGCTGGGGCCAACGTCCTGACTTTC	CASSDEGSEVAGANVLTF
-	TRBV11-3	-	TRBJ2-2	TGTGCCAGCAGCCGTATGGTCGGAACTCGTGGGACCGGGGAGCTGTTTTTT	CASSRMVGTRGTGELFF
-	TRBV28	TRBD1	TRBJ1-3	TGTGCCAGCATTTCCGGGGACAGCTCTGGAAACACCATATATTTT	CASISGDSSGNTIYF
-	TRBV27	-	TRBJ2-2	TGTGCCAGCAAACCAGGGGTGGCCGGGGAGCTGTTTTTT	CASKPGVAGELFF
-	TRBV28	-	TRBJ1-2	TGTGCCAGCAGTCCGACCGGCGTAACATCCTCGGATGGCTACACCTTC	CASSPTGVTSSDGYTF
-	TRBV24-1	-	TRBJ1-1	TGTGCCACCAGTGACTTTTTGAACACTGAAGCTTTCTTT	CATSDFLNTEAFF
-	TRBV5-6	-	TRBJ1-2	TGTGCCAGCAGCTCAGGACCTGGAGGCTACACCTTC	CASSSGPGGYTF
-	TRBV18	-	TRBJ2-5	TGTGCCAGCTCCGGGGCGAGAGGGAGACAGACCCAGTACTTC	CASSGARGRQTQYF
-	TRBV7-9	-	TRBJ1-2	TGTGCCAGCAGCCCTACGCGGGGAGGGTTGGAATATGGCTACACCTTC	CASSPTRGGLEYGYTF
-	TRBV30	TRBD2	TRBJ2-3	TGTGCCTGGAGTGTGGCTAGCGGGAGGGCAGATACGCAGTATTTT	CAWSVASGRADTQYF
-	TRBV27	-	TRBJ2-7	TGTGCCAGCAGGCTGGGGGTTAGGGAGTACTTC	CASRLGVREYF
-	TRBV6-5	-	TRBJ1-1	TGTGCCAGCAGCGGGGGTCCGAACACTGAAGCTTTCTTT	CASSGGPNTEAFF
-	TRBV29-1	-	TRBJ1-1	TGCAGCGTTCGAGGAAGCTTGAGTGAAGCTTTCTTT	CSVRGSLSEAFF
-	TRBV27	-	TRBJ1-1	TGTGCCAGCAGTTTAATCTTGGGAGCGGGCCACACTGAAGCTTTCTTT	CASSLILGAGHTEAFF
-	TRBV7-2	-	TRBJ2-1	TGTGCCAGCAGCTTACCCCCCGGGACTGAGCAGTTCTTC	CASSLPPGTEQFF
-	TRBV10-2	TRBD2	TRBJ2-2	TGCGCCAGCAGCGAAGCGGGAGGCGGGGAGCTGTTTTTT	CASSEAGGGELFF
-	TRBV29-1	-	TRBJ1-2	TGCAGCGTCCGGTCGGGGGAATTGGGCTACACCTTC	CSVRSGELGYTF
-	TRBV2	-	TRBJ1-2	TGTGCCAGCAGTGAAGAGGGGATCAACTATGGCTACACCTTC	CASSEEGINYGYTF
-	TRBV7-9	-	TRBJ2-7	TGTGCCAGCAGCGAAATCGGACCCACGACCGACGAGCAGTACTTC	CASSEIGPTTDEQYF
-	TRBV2	-	TRBJ1-5	TGTGCCAGCAGTGTTCGGGGGCAGAATCAGCCCCAGCATTTT	CASSVRGQNQPQHF
-	TRBV3-1/TRBV3-2	-	TRBJ2-7	TGTGCCAGCAGCCCCCATCAGCCGGGGCGGGTTGAGCAGTACTTC	CASSPHQPGRVEQYF